A single sample is the source of the 20 T cell receptor beta chains below, sequenced in a study of T cells after yellow fever vaccination (dated by TCRdb to about 2019). In the paper's terms, the treatment or condition label means: live attenuated yellow fever vaccine strain. The protocol used for the library was 5' RACE. TCRdb shows the sequencer as Illumina HiSeq 2500. TCRdb trimmed the raw reads at Q25, called clones with MiXCR and kept productive beta chains. CDR3 protein sequences are deduplicated, and each keeps its most common genes and DNA. Within this sample are about 53,000 distinct CDR3 sequences, with approximately 6.9% of them counted one time only. The top ten hold roughly two fifths of the sample. This specimen was CD8+ T cells sorted from PBMCs, taken on the day of the first yellow fever vaccination. The source is a man between 18 and 29 years old who received the YFV17D yellow fever vaccine.

This clonotype came up many times. This chain joins TRBV4-1 and TRBJ2-3; D ambiguous. Trimming removed 0 bases at V and 7 bases at J, with 14 bases between. There are 15 residues in the CDR3. CDR1 is MGHRA and CDR2 is YSYEKL in the germline V gene. CDR3 sequence (DNA): TGCGCCAGCAGCCAAGATCTGGGTAGGAGAAATACGCAGTATTTT. It yields the protein CASSQDLGRRNTQYF.

The genes are TRBV4-1 and TRBJ1-2, with 9 bases matching TRBD1. The CDR3 length is 15 residues. V was pared by 3 bases and J by 5 bases, with 7 bases of the junction left unmatched. Germline lookup yields CDR1 MGHRA and CDR2 YSYEKL. The chain's CDR3 is CASSQERTGAYGYTF. CDR3 nucleotides: TGCGCCAGCAGCCAGGAAAGGACAGGGGCGTATGGCTACACCTTC.

This clonotype has only a few counts. The V and J genes are TRBV5-4 and TRBJ1-2; D might be TRBD1 (5 bases). From germline, CDR1 is SGHNT and CDR2 YYREEE (reference sequence). CDR3 length equals 12 residues. Deletions cut 4 bases from V and 5 bases from J, with 9 bases between. The CDR3 loop reads CASSPGTYGYTF. The CDR3 nucleotides read TGTGCCAGCAGCCCCGGGACGTATGGCTACACCTTC.

In its sample, this clonotype was seen many times. This sequence joins TRBV11-2 and TRBJ2-3; D call uncertain. The ends were cut back, 1 base at V and 3 bases at J, with 8 bases in the middle. Germline lookup yields CDR1 SGHAT and CDR2 FQNNGV. There are 14 residues in the CDR3. DNA for the CDR3: TGTGCCAGCAGCTTAGGCAGGTCGACAGATACGCAGTATTTT. This gives the protein CASSLGRSTDTQYF.

The table lists this clonotype with a few counts. The chain couples TRBV29-1 to TRBJ2-2; 12 bases line up with TRBD2. Germline CDR1 reads SQVTM; CDR2 reads ANQGSEA. V trimming: 6 bases; J trimming: 6 bases; junction bases outside the gene matches: 8. CDR3 length: 15 residues. Here the CDR3 reads CSVQPSGGAAGELFF. CDR3 nucleotide sequence: TGCAGCGTCCAGCCTAGCGGGGGGGCGGCCGGGGAGCTGTTTTTT.

This clonotype turned up a few times. This chain joins TRBV4-1 and TRBJ2-1, with TRBD2 identical over 11 bases. Unmatched junction bases numbered 2, after V lost 0 bases and J lost 13 bases. The CDR3 is 13 residues long. Germline V lookup: CDR1 MGHRA, CDR2 YSYEKL. The CDR3 here is CASSQETSGRQFF. Here the CDR3 DNA reads TGCGCCAGCAGCCAAGAAACTAGCGGGAGACAGTTCTTC.

The sample holds many counts of this clonotype. This chain links TRBV6-4 with TRBJ2-3; the match to TRBD1 covers 10 bases. CDR3 size: 15 residues. With V trimmed by 6 bases and J by 2 bases, 5 bases remained unmatched. The germline gives CDR1 MRHNA, CDR2 SNTAGT. The CDR3 protein is CASRETGGNTDTQYF. CDR3 in DNA: TGTGCCAGCAGAGAGACAGGGGGCAACACAGATACGCAGTATTTT.

This clonotype was detected only a few times. The genes are TRBV4-1 and TRBJ1-1; a weak D match, TRBD1 (5 bases). Germline-derived CDR1 and CDR2 are MGHRA and YSYEKL. This CDR3 spans 17 amino acids. V lost 1 base, J lost 0 bases, and 15 bases lay in between. The CDR3 region has the DNA TGCGCCAGCAGCCAAGGCGGCAGGGTTATAATGAACACTGAAGCTTTCTTT. Its translation: CASSQGGRVIMNTEAFF.

This clonotype was picked up many times. V is TRBV6-2 or TRBV6-3 and J is TRBJ2-7; TRBD1 matches at 8 bases. CDR1 is MNHEY and CDR2 is SVGEGT in the germline V gene. The CDR3 has 12 residues. Trimming removed 6 bases from V and 5 bases from J; junction bases left unmatched: 3. CDR3: CASRDRAHEQYV. CDR3 bases: TGTGCCAGCAGGGACAGGGCCCACGAGCAGTACGTC.

V is TRBV5-1 and J is TRBJ1-1; 9 nucleotides line up with TRBD1. The CDR3 runs to 14 residues. V shed 4 bases and J 3 bases; nucleotides not matched to a gene: 4. Germline V gene data show CDR1 as SGHRS and CDR2 as YFSETQ. The CDR3 coding sequence is TGCGCCAGCAGCCCGGACAGGGGTCACACTGAAGCTTTCTTT. Translation gives CASSPDRGHTEAFF. Full variable domain (rest looked up from reference TRBV5-1 and TRBJ1-1): KAGVTQTPRYLIKTRGQQVTLSCSPISGHRSVSWYQQTPGQGLQFLFEYFSETQRNKGNFPGRFSGRQFSNSRSEMNVSTLELGDSALYLCASSPDRGHTEAFFGQGTRLTVV.

This clonotype has only a few counts. The chain joins TRBV15 to TRBJ2-4; D possibly corresponds to TRBD1 (6 bases). The germline CDR1 and CDR2 sequences are LNHNV and YYDKDF (reference sequence). The ends were cut back, 0 bases at V and 8 bases at J, with 14 bases in the middle. The CDR3 has 15 residues. The CDR3 region is CATSREGTGRDIQYF. DNA of the CDR3: TGTGCCACCAGCAGAGAAGGTACAGGGCGGGACATTCAGTACTTC. Full variable domain (remainder filled in from reference TRBV15 and TRBJ2-4): DAMVIQNPRYQVTQFGKPVTLSCSQTLNHNVMYWYQQKSSQAPKLLFHYYDKDFNNEADTPDNFQSRRPNTSFCFLDIRSPGLGDTAMYLCATSREGTGRDIQYFGAGTRLSVL.

This chain links TRBV7-9 with TRBJ2-2; 12 positions agree with TRBD1. Germline trimming cut 3 bases from V and 6 bases from J; bases unmatched to any gene: 5. CDR1 is SEHNR, CDR2 FQNEAQ, per germline (reference sequence). The CDR3 covers 16 residues. CDR3 bases: TGTGCCAGCAGCTTGGCCGGGACAGGGGGCCCCGGGGAGCTGTTTTTT. This gives the protein CASSLAGTGGPGELFF.

V gene TRBV4-1 combines with J gene TRBJ2-1; D might be TRBD1 (6 bases). CDR3 length: 16 residues. CDR1 and CDR2 (germline): MGHRA, YSYEKL. Trimming cost V 4 bases and J 4 bases, with 17 bases left between them. This CDR3 is CASSRQALTGYNEQFF. Here the CDR3 DNA reads TGCGCCAGCAGCCGACAGGCACTAACGGGGTACAATGAGCAGTTCTTC.

The chain couples TRBV7-8 to TRBJ1-4; D is perhaps TRBD1 (5 bases). CDR1 and CDR2 (germline): SGHVS, FQNEAQ. Trimming left V 1 base short and J 5 bases short, with 11 bases between. This CDR3 has 15 residues. The CDR3 sequence: CASSLGGTLNEKLFF. The CDR3 coding sequence is TGTGCCAGCAGCTTAGGCGGGACCTTAAATGAAAAACTGTTTTTT.

The rearrangement links TRBV29-1 to TRBJ2-5, with D perhaps TRBD2 (7 bases). This CDR3 is 20 amino acids long. CDR1 and CDR2 (germline): SQVTM, ANQGSEA. Trimming cost V 2 bases and J 0 bases, with 28 bases left between them. The CDR3 DNA follows: TGCAGCGTTGAACTCCGACCTAGCGGACAGTCGGAATCCTACCAAGAGACCCAGTACTTC. It encodes CSVELRPSGQSESYQETQYF.

The J gene is TRBJ2-3, the V gene TRBV20-1; D gene uncertain. CDR3 length: 11 amino acids. Germline V lookup: CDR1 DFQATT, CDR2 SNEGSKA (reference sequence). The V and J ends lost 3 bases and 6 bases respectively, with 7 bases between them. The CDR3 DNA sequence: TGCAGTGCTAGGAGACCCGATACGCAGTATTTT. It translates to CSARRPDTQYF.

The chain employs TRBV10-3 and TRBJ1-1, with D perhaps TRBD1 (5 bases). The CDR3 has 16 amino acids. V was clipped by 5 bases and J by 4 bases, with 20 bases between them. Germline V gene lookup returns CDR1 ENHRY and CDR2 SYGVKD. In DNA, the CDR3 is TGTGCCATCAGTTCACGCTCGGGGGGGAGGGCCACTGAAGCTTTCTTT. Translating gives CAISSRSGGRATEAFF.

This clonotype has only a few counts. In nucleotides, the CDR3 is TGTGCCAGCAGCTCCTGGTCGCACCAAGAGACCCAGTACTTC. Amino acid sequence: CASSSWSHQETQYF. V usage is TRBV11-2 and J usage is TRBJ2-5; D remains ambiguous. CDR1 and CDR2 from the germline V gene are SGHAT and FQNNGV. Deletions cut 4 bases from V and 0 bases from J, with 9 bases between. The CDR3 has 14 amino acids.

In this sample, this clonotype turned up many times. The CDR3 loop reads CASSNVGGFNEQFF. The CDR3 DNA reads TGTGCCAGTAGTAACGTTGGGGGTTTCAATGAGCAGTTCTTC. This chain links TRBV19 with TRBJ2-1; either TRBD1 or TRBD2 may supply D (5 bases each). CDR1 and CDR2 (germline): LNHDA, SQIVND (reference sequence). The V end lost 4 bases, the J end lost 6 bases, and 13 bases lay between the germline ends. CDR3 length equals 14 residues.

The chain joins TRBV7-6 to TRBJ2-3; D call uncertain. Germline-derived CDR1 and CDR2 are SGHVS and FNYEAQ. V was clipped by 4 bases and J by 2 bases, with 16 bases between them. The CDR3 is 16 amino acids. CDR3 protein: CASSSPTLASTDTQYF. CDR3 nucleotide sequence: TGTGCCAGCAGCTCACCGACACTTGCCTCCACAGATACGCAGTATTTT.